Each of the 26 T cell receptor beta chains below was sequenced from the same sample in a study of blood T cell repertoires in COVID-19. The repertoire was sequenced with immunoSEQ multiplex PCR; TCRdb's copy has only in-frame clones and lacks some. The table has about 480,000 clones, 88% seen once. Sequenced sample: PBMCs or T cells enriched from blood (not recorded which). The receptors here all came from a middle-aged woman who had recovered from COVID-19.

This clone was observed many times. The chain has TRBV18 and TRBJ1-1, with no clear D. V gave up 3 bases and J gave up 1 base, with 6 bases separating them. The germline CDR1 and CDR2 sequences are KGHSH and LQKENI. CDR3 length: 13 residues. The CDR3 sequence: CASSPGRNTEAFF. The CDR3 nucleotides are TGTGCCAGCTCACCGGGCAGGAACACTGAAGCTTTCTTT.

The V gene is TRBV2, the J gene TRBJ2-3; unclear D gene. Trimming stripped 6 bases from V and 1 base from J, with 8 bases between. The germline V gene has CDR1 SNHLY and CDR2 FYNNEI. The CDR3 length is 13 residues. In DNA form, the CDR3 reads TGTGCCAGCAGGACTCGTGGCACAGATACGCAGTATTTT. It encodes CASRTRGTDTQYF.

In the case of this clone: A much bigger clone sits one base away, suggesting this may be a read error. The J gene is TRBJ1-1, the V gene TRBV2, with 7 bases matching TRBD1. CDR1 is SNHLY, CDR2 FYNNEI, per germline. The CDR3 is 13 amino acids. J was trimmed by 2 bases and V by 6 bases; bases with no gene match: 3. The CDR3 spells CASSGDSNTEAFF. CDR3 sequence (DNA): TGTGCCAGCAGCGGGGACAGCAACACTGAAGCTTTCTTT.

This clone was recorded only once. The V and J genes are TRBV27 and TRBJ2-1; TRBD2 agrees at 8 bases. Trimming at V came to 5 bases and at J to 1 base, leaving 4 bases not matched to a gene. This CDR3 contains 15 residues. The germline CDR1 and CDR2 sequences are MNHEY and SMNVEV (reference sequence). CDR3 sequence reads: CASSPGLDSYNEQFF. CDR3 bases: TGTGCCAGCAGTCCGGGACTAGATTCCTACAATGAGCAGTTCTTC.

This clone was seen more than once but under ten times. The rearrangement links TRBV19 to TRBJ1-1; the D gene is possibly TRBD1 (5 bases). V was clipped by 6 bases and J by 6 bases, with 17 bases between them. The CDR3 covers 14 residues. Germline-derived CDR1 and CDR2 are LNHDA and SQIVND (reference sequence). The CDR3 is CASRQPGTFPEAFF. The CDR3 nucleotides read TGTGCCAGTAGACAACCCGGGACTTTTCCTGAAGCTTTCTTT.

On this clone: Relative to the germline gene, one junction end is altered; a read error may explain this. This chain uses TRBV12-3 or TRBV12-4 with TRBJ1-2, with 9 bases that match TRBD1. This CDR3 contains 13 residues. Written as DNA, the CDR3 is TGTGCCAGCAGTTTAGCGGAAGGGGACAGGGCAGATTTC. Its translation is CASSLAEGDRADF.

This clone was picked up one time. The V gene is TRBV9, the J gene TRBJ2-5; a weak D match, TRBD2 (6 bases). This CDR3 comprises 14 residues. V was clipped by 0 bases and J by 11 bases, with 17 bases between them. Germline CDR1 and CDR2: SGDLS and YYNGEE. The CDR3 nucleotides are TGTGCCAGCAGCGTAGAGCTAGCGAATGTGGAGCAGTACTTC. This encodes CASSVELANVEQYF.

The V call is TRBV5-1, the J call TRBJ2-5, with a weak D call TRBD2 (5 bases). Germline V lookup: CDR1 SGHRS, CDR2 YFSETQ. V gave up 4 bases and J gave up 1 base, with 14 bases separating them. The CDR3 runs to 15 residues. CDR3 sequence (DNA): TGCGCCAGCAGCAACCGGGAACCTACCCAAGAGACCCAGTACTTC. It translates to CASSNREPTQETQYF.

There are a few counts of this clone. The chain is built from TRBV11-1 and TRBJ1-1; D is ambiguous. Looked up from germline, CDR1 is SGHAT and CDR2 is FQDESV (reference sequence). V lost 5 bases and J lost 6, with 10 bases in between. This CDR3 is built from 12 residues. CDR3 nucleotides: TGTGCCAGCAGCCTAGATAGCGCTGAAGCTTTCTTT. Its protein product is CASSLDSAEAFF.

The chain has TRBV5-8 and TRBJ1-3, with 8 positions matching TRBD1. Germline values: CDR1 SGHTS, CDR2 YDEGEE. This CDR3 has 19 amino acids. After removal of 3 bases from V and 0 bases from J, the junction contained 14 bases not matched to a gene. In DNA, the CDR3 is TGTGCCAGCAGCTATGGCCCCCGGACAGGGACGATCTCTGGAAACACCATATATTTT. Amino acids: CASSYGPRTGTISGNTIYF. Full variable domain (missing parts from reference TRBV5-8 and TRBJ1-3): EAGVTQSPTHLIKTRGQQATLRCSPISGHTSVYWYQQALGLGLQFLLWYDEGEERNRGNFPPRFSGRQFPNYSSELNVNALELEDSALYLCASSYGPRTGTISGNTIYFGEGSWLTVV.

This chain connects TRBV7-8 to TRBJ1-5, with D possibly matching TRBD1 (5 bases). This CDR3 spans 16 amino acids. V shed 1 base and J shed 7 bases, with 17 bases lying between them. CDR1 and CDR2 from the germline V gene are SGHVS and FQNEAQ. CDR3 region: CASSLVGGETRQPQHF. The CDR3 DNA is TGTGCCAGCAGCTTAGTGGGAGGGGAAACTCGGCAGCCCCAGCATTTT.

The gene calls are TRBV6-2 or TRBV6-3 and TRBJ2-1; possible D gene TRBD2, 6 bases. Germline loops: CDR1 MNHEY, CDR2 SVGEGT. The CDR3 loop spans 16 amino acids. V lost 4 bases, J lost 6 bases, and 19 bases lay in between. In DNA form, the CDR3 reads TGTGCCAGCAGTTCCCACCCCCCGGGAGCGGGCAATGAGCAGTTCTTC. The encoded protein is CASSSHPPGAGNEQFF.

The chain couples TRBV24-1 to TRBJ1-1; TRBD1 matches 10 bases. Germline V gene sequence: CDR1 KGHDR, CDR2 SFDVKD. The CDR3 runs to 14 residues. V trimming: 7 bases; J trimming: 4 bases; junction bases outside the gene matches: 5. CDR3 nucleotides: TGTGCCACCAGCGGACAGGGGGAGGTCACTGAAGCTTTCTTT. Amino acid sequence: CATSGQGEVTEAFF.

J is TRBJ1-2 and V is TRBV10-3; 7 nucleotides match TRBD1. The germline V gene has CDR1 ENHRY and CDR2 SYGVKD. The J segment lost 0 bases and the V segment lost 0 bases, leaving 4 bases of the junction unmatched. This CDR3 has 16 amino acids. Here the CDR3 DNA reads TGTGCCATCAGTGAGTCGAGGGACAGCCCTAACTATGGCTACACCTTC. It specifies CAISESRDSPNYGYTF.

J is TRBJ2-1 and V is TRBV5-4, with a possible D match to TRBD1 (6 bases). Trimming stripped 4 bases from V and 7 bases from J, with 24 bases between. Germline CDR1 and CDR2: SGHNT and YYREEE (reference sequence). CDR3 size: 17 residues. CDR3 nucleotide sequence: TGTGCCAGCAGCCAAAAAGTTGGGACAACCACACTTAATGAGCAGTTCTTC. This codes for CASSQKVGTTTLNEQFF.

The chain has TRBV7-2 and TRBJ1-1; weak D call: TRBD1 (5 bases). The V gene lost 4 bases and the J gene lost 1 base, with 7 bases spanning the gap. From germline, CDR1 is SGHTA and CDR2 FQGNSA. The CDR3 contains 13 residues. The CDR3 protein is CASSSTGNTEAFF. The CDR3 nucleotides are TGTGCCAGCAGCTCTACAGGGAACACTGAAGCTTTCTTT.

The rearrangement joins TRBV7-2 to TRBJ2-5; TRBD2 aligns across 12 bases. V shed 3 bases, J shed 2 bases, and the junction held 4 bases outside the gene matches. The CDR3 is made up of 16 amino acids. Germline CDR1 reads SGHTA; CDR2 reads FQGNSA. The CDR3: CASSLSGTSGQETQYF. As DNA, the CDR3 is TGTGCCAGCAGCTTGTCCGGGACTAGCGGGCAAGAGACCCAGTACTTC.

This chain connects TRBV18 to TRBJ1-5; D unclear. Trimming cost V 2 bases and J 0 bases, with 14 bases left between them. The CDR3 has 17 amino acids. Germline V gene sequence: CDR1 KGHSH, CDR2 LQKENI. The CDR3 sequence is CASSPRMADYSNQPQHF. The CDR3 region has the DNA TGTGCCAGCTCACCAAGAATGGCGGATTATAGCAATCAGCCCCAGCATTTT.

A single count supports this clone. V usage is TRBV3-1 (or the pseudogene TRBV3-2) and J usage is TRBJ2-1, with TRBD2 matching 9 bases. V lost 0 bases, J lost 8 bases, and 8 bases stayed unmatched. This CDR3 is built from 16 residues. In germline, CDR1 is LGHDT, CDR2 YNNKEL (reference sequence). This chain's CDR3 is CASSQDEEREDDEQFF. DNA of the CDR3: TGTGCCAGCAGCCAAGATGAGGAGCGGGAGGACGATGAGCAGTTCTTC.

The chain links TRBV27 to TRBJ1-1, with TRBD1 matching over 9 bases. The CDR3 has 13 residues. The V segment lost 5 bases and the J segment 6 bases; nucleotides outside the gene matches: 4. CDR1 and CDR2 from the germline V gene are MNHEY and SMNVEV (reference sequence). The CDR3: CASSLGQGSEAFF. Here the CDR3 DNA reads TGTGCCAGCAGTCTTGGACAGGGGTCTGAAGCTTTCTTT.

The rearrangement links TRBV7-6 to TRBJ2-1; 11 bases map to TRBD2. The ends lost 6 bases at V and 8 bases at J; junction bases unmatched: 15. The germline V gene has CDR1 SGHVS and CDR2 FNYEAQ. CDR3 length: 17 residues. CDR3 bases: TGTGCCAGCAGGCCTATACTGACGGGACTAGCGGAGCATGAGCAGTTCTTC. This translates into CASRPILTGLAEHEQFF.

The chain combines TRBV19 with TRBJ1-5; TRBD1 is a possible D gene (5 bases). CDR1 is LNHDA, CDR2 SQIVND, per germline (reference sequence). CDR3 length: 15 amino acids. Deletions cut 3 bases from V and 1 base from J, with 10 bases between. The CDR3 DNA reads TGTGCCAGTAGTATCCCCAGGGAAAGCAATCAGCCCCAGCATTTT. Its translation: CASSIPRESNQPQHF.

Comments on this clone: Other nucleotide sequences from this sample produce the same CDR3. The V and J genes are TRBV5-1 and TRBJ2-7, with D possibly TRBD1 on 5 matching bases. The V end lost 4 bases, the J end lost 4 bases, and 9 bases lay between the germline ends. Germline V lookup: CDR1 SGHRS, CDR2 YFSETQ. The CDR3 loop spans 12 amino acids. CDR3 DNA: TGCGCCAGCAGCCCCGCAGGGTACGAGCAGTACTTC. The encoded protein is CASSPAGYEQYF.

The chain has TRBV2 and TRBJ1-1; D remains ambiguous. The CDR3 spans 13 residues. The germline V gene has CDR1 SNHLY and CDR2 FYNNEI. The V and J ends lost 8 bases and 4 bases respectively, with 14 bases between them. CDR3 DNA: TGTGCCAGCGGGGAGGGAGTCAGCACTGAAGCTTTCTTT. Translated: CASGEGVSTEAFF.

The V and J genes are TRBV2 and TRBJ1-5; 8 nucleotides match TRBD1. Germline V gene data show CDR1 as SNHLY and CDR2 as FYNNEI. There are 15 residues in the CDR3. Unmatched junction bases numbered 9, after V lost 6 bases and J lost 5 bases. DNA for the CDR3: TGTGCCAGCAGGTATGACAGGGGAGGCCATCAGCCCCAGCATTTT. It specifies CASRYDRGGHQPQHF.

V is TRBV29-1 and J is TRBJ2-1; 14 positions match TRBD2. CDR1 SQVTM and CDR2 ANQGSEA come from the germline V gene. The CDR3 is made up of 16 amino acids. V gave up 0 bases and J gave up 8 bases; unmatched junction bases: 6. The CDR3 region has the DNA TGCAGCGTTGAAGATCCGGGACTAGCGGGAGACGATGAGCAGTTCTTC. It codes for CSVEDPGLAGDDEQFF.